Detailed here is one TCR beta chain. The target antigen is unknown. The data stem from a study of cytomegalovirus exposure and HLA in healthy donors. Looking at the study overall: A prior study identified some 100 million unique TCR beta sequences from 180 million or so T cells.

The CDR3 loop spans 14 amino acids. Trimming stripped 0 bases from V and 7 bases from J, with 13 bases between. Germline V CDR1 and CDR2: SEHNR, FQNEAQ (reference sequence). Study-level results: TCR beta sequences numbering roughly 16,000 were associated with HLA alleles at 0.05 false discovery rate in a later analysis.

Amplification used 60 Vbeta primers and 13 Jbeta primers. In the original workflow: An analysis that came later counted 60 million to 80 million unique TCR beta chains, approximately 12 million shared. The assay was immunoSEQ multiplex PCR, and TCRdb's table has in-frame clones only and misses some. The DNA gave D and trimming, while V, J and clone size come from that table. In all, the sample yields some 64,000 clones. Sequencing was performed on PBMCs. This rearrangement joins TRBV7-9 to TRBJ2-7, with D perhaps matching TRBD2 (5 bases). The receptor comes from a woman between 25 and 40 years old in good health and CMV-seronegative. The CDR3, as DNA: TGTGCCAGCAGCTTAGCGTCAACCGAGGGTGAGCAGTACTTC. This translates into CASSLASTEGEQYF. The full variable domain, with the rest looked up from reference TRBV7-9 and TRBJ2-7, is DTGVSQNPRHKITKRGQNVTFRCDPISEHNRLYWYRQTLGQGPEFLTYFQNEAQLEKSRLLSDRFSAERPKGSFSTLEIQRTEQGDSAMYLCASSLASTEGEQYFGPGTRLTVT.